Listed here are 5 T cell receptor beta chains from one sample, sequenced in a study of blood T cell repertoires in COVID-19. Sequencing was performed with immunoSEQ multiplex PCR; in TCRdb, only in-frame clones are kept and a portion is missing. The table lists roughly 250,000 clones, roughly 90% of them singletons. Sequenced: peripheral blood. These receptor sequences come from a man aged 55 to 69 who had recovered from COVID-19.

This chain links TRBV6-5 with TRBJ1-1, with TRBD1 identical over 7 bases. Germline assignment: CDR1 MNHEY and CDR2 SVGAGI. The ends lost 6 bases at V and 1 base at J; junction bases unmatched: 5. There are 14 residues in the CDR3. CDR3 sequence reads: CASSPRQGNTEAFF. In DNA, the CDR3 is TGTGCCAGCAGCCCCCGACAGGGGAACACTGAAGCTTTCTTT.

There are a few counts of this clone. This chain uses TRBV2 with TRBJ1-1; 8 bases line up with TRBD1. This CDR3 has 15 amino acids. Germline V gene sequence: CDR1 SNHLY, CDR2 FYNNEI. V shed 5 bases, J shed 1 base, and the junction held 6 bases outside the gene matches. As DNA, the CDR3 is TGTGCCAGCAGTCCGACAGGGGACCGGAACACTGAAGCTTTCTTT. It is translated as CASSPTGDRNTEAFF.

The J gene is TRBJ2-1, the V gene TRBV27, with 8 positions matching TRBD2. This CDR3 comprises 14 residues. With V trimmed by 5 bases and J by 5 bases, 5 bases remained unmatched. The V gene's germline CDR1 is MNHEY and CDR2 SMNVEV (reference sequence). The CDR3 DNA is TGTGCCAGCAGTATCAGCGGGGGAGACAATGAGCAGTTCTTC. This sequence encodes CASSISGGDNEQFF.

CDR3 region: CASSWRLAGGSYNEQFF. DNA of the CDR3: TGTGCCAGCAGCTGGAGACTAGCGGGGGGTTCCTACAATGAGCAGTTCTTC. The V call is TRBV5-4, the J call TRBJ2-1; 13 bases line up with TRBD2. With V trimmed by 3 bases and J by 1 base, 4 bases remained unmatched. Germline V lookup: CDR1 SGHNT, CDR2 YYREEE (reference sequence). The CDR3 is 17 residues long.

This sequence joins TRBV3-1 (or the pseudogene TRBV3-2) and TRBJ2-5, with TRBD2 matching 10 bases. V was pared by 5 bases and J by 6 bases, with 9 bases of the junction left unmatched. Germline lookup yields CDR1 LGHDT and CDR2 YNNKEL (reference sequence). CDR3 length: 15 residues. The CDR3 DNA reads TGTGCCAGCAGCTTATCTAGCGGGGGCCACCAGACCCAGTACTTC. The encoded protein is CASSLSSGGHQTQYF.